This T cell receptor beta chain was captured by sequencing in a study of cytomegalovirus exposure and HLA in healthy donors. Libraries were prepared by immunoSEQ multiplex PCR; TCRdb keeps only in-frame clonotypes and omits some of them. The sample carries about 120,000 clones, 85% to 90% recorded once. Of note for this clone: Its antigen is not identified.

V was cut by 8 bases and J by 5 bases, with 11 bases left in between. This CDR3 spans 12 amino acids. CDR1 and CDR2 (germline): LNHDA, SQIVND (reference sequence). Notes on the study in general: Cytomegalovirus association was listed for about 160 TCR beta chains.

The material sequenced was PBMCs. The TCR comes from a woman aged 18-29 years in good health and CMV-seronegative. The rearrangement links TRBV19 to TRBJ2-3, with D hard to call. CDR3 protein: CASHLTGDTQYF. CDR3 DNA sequence: TGTGCCAGTCACCTTACGGGAGATACGCAGTATTTT.